These T cell receptor beta chains were read from a single sample in a study of T cell changes during pregnancy in multiple sclerosis. Method: immunoSEQ multiplex PCR; TCRdb's copy keeps in-frame clones and lacks some. The sample lists 55,000 to 65,000 clones; about 93% were seen once. The input for sequencing was CD8+ T cells from peripheral blood mononuclear cells, taken in the third trimester of pregnancy. Receptors were obtained from a female donor with multiple sclerosis, enrolled in a pregnancy study. The CDR3 runs from the conserved cysteine through the conserved F or W. D genes are given only for firm matches. Part of the rows lack a size; the others show once, few, many or a class for expanded clones.

CDR3nt: TGTGCCAGCAGTGAGGCGGGATTGAACGAGCAGTACTTC; CDR3aa: CASSEAGLNEQYF; j_gene: TRBJ2-7; v_gene: TRBV2; abundance: NA; d_gene: NA
CDR3nt: TGTGCCAGCAGCCTCCTAGCGGGAGGGGGGGAGACCCAGTACTTC; CDR3aa: CASSLLAGGGETQYF; j_gene: TRBJ2-5; v_gene: TRBV2; abundance: NA; d_gene: TRBD2
CDR3nt: TGCGCCAGCAGACCCCAAATAGTGGGAGGAACAGATACGCAGTATTTT; CDR3aa: CASRPQIVGGTDTQYF; j_gene: TRBJ2-3; v_gene: TRBV4-1; abundance: NA; d_gene: NA
CDR3nt: TGTGCCAGCAGCCTGGGACAGGGGGCAGGGTACGAGCAGTACTTC; CDR3aa: CASSLGQGAGYEQYF; j_gene: TRBJ2-7; v_gene: TRBV25-1; abundance: NA; d_gene: TRBD1
CDR3nt: TGTGCCAGCAGTGACAGGACTAGCGATAGAAATTACGAGCAGTACTTC; CDR3aa: CASSDRTSDRNYEQYF; j_gene: TRBJ2-7; v_gene: TRBV6-4; abundance: NA; d_gene: TRBD2
CDR3nt: TGTGCCAGCAGTGCTGACCCGACAGGGAACACCGGGGAGCTGTTTTTT; CDR3aa: CASSADPTGNTGELFF; j_gene: TRBJ2-2; v_gene: TRBV27; abundance: NA; d_gene: NA
CDR3nt: TGTGCCAGTAGTCACGGACTAGCCGAGCAGTTCTTC; CDR3aa: CASSHGLAEQFF; j_gene: TRBJ2-1; v_gene: TRBV19; abundance: NA; d_gene: TRBD2
CDR3nt: TGTGCCAGCAGCTTAAGTATGCTAGCGGGGATGTTCAATGAGCAGTTCTTC; CDR3aa: CASSLSMLAGMFNEQFF; j_gene: TRBJ2-1; v_gene: TRBV7-8; abundance: NA; d_gene: TRBD2
CDR3nt: TGTGCCAGCAGCCAACTAGCGGGAGGGAAAGAGACCCAGTACTTC; CDR3aa: CASSQLAGGKETQYF; j_gene: TRBJ2-5; v_gene: TRBV4-2; abundance: NA; d_gene: TRBD2
CDR3nt: TGTGCCAGCTCCAACGTGGGGGGAAGAGGTACGCAGTATTTT; CDR3aa: CASSNVGGRGTQYF; j_gene: TRBJ2-3; v_gene: TRBV11-2; abundance: NA; d_gene: NA
CDR3nt: TGTGCCTGGAGTGACGACATCTATGGCTACACCTTC; CDR3aa: CAWSDDIYGYTF; j_gene: TRBJ1-2; v_gene: TRBV30; abundance: NA; d_gene: NA
CDR3nt: TGTGCCAGCAGTTACTATGATCCCGGACAGGGCTATAACTATGGCTACACCTTC; CDR3aa: CASSYYDPGQGYNYGYTF; j_gene: TRBJ1-2; v_gene: TRBV27; abundance: NA; d_gene: TRBD1
CDR3nt: TGCAGCGCGACAGGACAGGACTTCTATGGCTACACCTTC; CDR3aa: CSATGQDFYGYTF; j_gene: TRBJ1-2; v_gene: TRBV29-1; abundance: NA; d_gene: TRBD1
CDR3nt: TGTGCCAGCAGCCCGGACACCACCTACGAGCAGTACTTC; CDR3aa: CASSPDTTYEQYF; j_gene: TRBJ2-7; v_gene: TRBV7-8; abundance: NA; d_gene: NA
CDR3nt: TGTGCCAGCAGTCTGGCCAGGGTCAATCAGCCCCAGCATTTT; CDR3aa: CASSLARVNQPQHF; j_gene: TRBJ1-5; v_gene: TRBV27; abundance: NA; d_gene: NA
CDR3nt: TGTGCCAGCAGTTTATCACTAGCGGGACATTACGAGCAGTACTTC; CDR3aa: CASSLSLAGHYEQYF; j_gene: TRBJ2-7; v_gene: TRBV5-6; abundance: once; d_gene: TRBD2
CDR3nt: TGTGCCAGCAGCTTACCCGGACAGGGATCCCCCGAAGAGACCCAGTACTTC; CDR3aa: CASSLPGQGSPEETQYF; j_gene: TRBJ2-5; v_gene: TRBV7-9; abundance: NA; d_gene: TRBD1
CDR3nt: TGTGCCAGCAGCTCCGTAGGGGGAAGCCATTACGAGCAGTACTTC; CDR3aa: CASSSVGGSHYEQYF; j_gene: TRBJ2-7; v_gene: TRBV7-9; abundance: NA; d_gene: NA
CDR3nt: TGTGCCAGCAGCCAAGAGTTGATACAGGTGAGGAAAGGCGAAAAACTGTTTTTT; CDR3aa: CASSQELIQVRKGEKLFF; j_gene: TRBJ1-4; v_gene: TRBV4-2; abundance: NA; d_gene: NA
CDR3nt: TGCGCCAGCAGCCAAGATGAGGGACAGGGGGCTATCACTGAAGCTTTCTTT; CDR3aa: CASSQDEGQGAITEAFF; j_gene: TRBJ1-1; v_gene: TRBV4-1; abundance: NA; d_gene: TRBD1
CDR3nt: TGCAGCGTTTTCTATTCCCAGGGCTACGAGCAGTACTTC; CDR3aa: CSVFYSQGYEQYF; j_gene: TRBJ2-7; v_gene: TRBV29-1; abundance: NA; d_gene: NA
CDR3nt: TGTGCCAGCGCTTTAACTGTCTCCTACGAGCAGTACTTC; CDR3aa: CASALTVSYEQYF; j_gene: TRBJ2-7; v_gene: TRBV2; abundance: NA; d_gene: NA
CDR3nt: TGTGCCAGCAGTTCTGTTTACGAGCAGTACTTC; CDR3aa: CASSSVYEQYF; j_gene: TRBJ2-7; v_gene: TRBV27; abundance: NA; d_gene: NA
CDR3nt: TGTGCCGGGGGAGGGGACGTCCGGAATGAGCAGTTCTTC; CDR3aa: CAGGGDVRNEQFF; j_gene: TRBJ2-1; v_gene: TRBV6-1; abundance: once; d_gene: TRBD2